Listed below are T cell receptor beta chains from one sample, sequenced in a study of Graves' ophthalmopathy and Graves' hyperthyroidism. A single record per CDR3 protein comes from TCRdb applying MiXCR to the multiplex PCR reads. The profile shows about 740,000 distinct CDR3 sequences, 40% of them singletons. The material sequenced was peripheral blood. These receptors all come from an adult man with Graves' ophthalmopathy. Both conserved end residues are trimmed from each CDR3. Each record gives: clone size, V gene, CDR3 protein. Clone size appears in some rows only: once, few, many, or a class for an expanded clone.

>NA|TRBV21-1
ASSYKMNTGELF
>many|TRBV11-2
ASSFGGTEAF
>NA|TRBV7-9
ASSLVPGLGDTQY
>NA|TRBV5-1
ASSLAGGGNEKLF
>many|TRBV29-1
SVEDGTSTYEQY
>NA|TRBV29-1
SLDGGLGQPQH
>NA|TRBV2
ASSYWQRGNRPQH
>NA|TRBV2
ASRGDSSSQPQH
>NA|TRBV6-1
ASSELMWRQATKDYGYT
>NA|TRBV2
ASNQEIDRMRTNEKLF
>few|TRBV5-4
ASSLAEGAYEQY
>NA|TRBV9
ASSQPLARLNTEAF
>few|TRBV10-3
AISGGLAGDVQY
>NA|TRBV27
ASSVGHANTEAF
>few|TRBV5-1
ASSLGPGQTGVYGYT
>NA|TRBV12-3/TRBV12-4
ASSLRTGAPRGELF
>NA|TRBV25-1
AGSLRTGSNSPLH